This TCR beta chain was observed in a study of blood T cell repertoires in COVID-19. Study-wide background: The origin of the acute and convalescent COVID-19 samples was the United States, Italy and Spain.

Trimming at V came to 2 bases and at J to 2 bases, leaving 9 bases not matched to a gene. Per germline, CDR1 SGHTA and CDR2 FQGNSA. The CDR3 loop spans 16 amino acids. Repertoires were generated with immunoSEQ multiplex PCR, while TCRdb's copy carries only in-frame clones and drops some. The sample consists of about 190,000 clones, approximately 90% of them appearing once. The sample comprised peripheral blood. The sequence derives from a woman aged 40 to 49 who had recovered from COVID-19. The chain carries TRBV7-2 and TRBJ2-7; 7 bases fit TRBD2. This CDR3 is CASSLPGGSRAYEQYF. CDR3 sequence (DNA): TGTGCCAGCAGCTTACCCGGGGGGTCCAGGGCCTACGAGCAGTACTTC.